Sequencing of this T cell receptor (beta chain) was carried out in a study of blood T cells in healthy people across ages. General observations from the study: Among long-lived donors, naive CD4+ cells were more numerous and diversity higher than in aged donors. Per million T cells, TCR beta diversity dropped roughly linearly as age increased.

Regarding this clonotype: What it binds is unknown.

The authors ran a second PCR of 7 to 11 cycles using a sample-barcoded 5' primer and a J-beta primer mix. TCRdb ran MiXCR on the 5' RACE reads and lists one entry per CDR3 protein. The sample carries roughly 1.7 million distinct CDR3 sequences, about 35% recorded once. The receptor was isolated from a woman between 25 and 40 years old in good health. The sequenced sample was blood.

The CDR3: CSASRTSGKSYEQYF. In nucleotides, the CDR3 is TGCAGTGCTAGTAGGACTAGCGGAAAGAGCTACGAGCAGTACTTC. The chain links TRBV20-1 to TRBJ2-7, with 10 positions matching TRBD2. CDR1 is DFQATT, CDR2 SNEGSKA, per germline (reference sequence). The V segment lost 3 bases and the J segment 3 bases; nucleotides outside the gene matches: 8. The CDR3 has 15 amino acids.